The entry that follows covers one T cell receptor (beta chain) sequence. The target antigen is unknown. Primers used in a second PCR of roughly 6 to 12 cycles were a sample-barcoded 5' primer and a J-beta primer mix. The authors tagged each cDNA molecule using a template-switch adaptor with 12 random nucleotides. TCRdb analysed the 5' RACE reads with MiXCR anew, one entry per CDR3 protein. The data contain 800,000 to 900,000 distinct CDR3 sequences, around 68% of them singletons. The CDR3 length is 14 residues. CDR1 is GTSNPN, CDR2 SVGIG, per germline (reference sequence). The germline V and J ends were trimmed by 1 base and 10 bases, with 19 bases remaining between them. The record originates from a study of blood T cells in healthy people across ages. General observations from the study: Both naive CD4+ cell counts and diversity were greater in long-lived donors than in aged donors. Naive T cell percentage by flow cytometry tracked strongly with beta diversity.

Material: blood. J is TRBJ1-2 and V is TRBV30; possibly TRBD1 for D (6 bases). The source of this sequence is a man aged 30-40 years in good health. In DNA, the CDR3 is TGTGCCTGGAGTGGAAGTCCCCTACAGGGAGTCTACACCTTC. Translated, it gives CAWSGSPLQGVYTF.